Each of the 25 T cell receptor beta chains below was sequenced from the same sample in a study of patients and donors after allogeneic stem cell transplantation. A single record per CDR3 protein comes from TCRdb applying MiXCR to the RT-PCR reads. Of almost 90,000 distinct CDR3 sequences listed, 4.5% to 5% are singletons. Input material: blood, either unsorted or a sorted T cell fraction (not recorded which). Every receptor here comes from a human donor who was either an allogeneic HSCT recipient or a stem cell or donor lymphocyte infusion donor (not recorded which). It is not recorded whose cells these are; they may come from a transplant donor.

Ten or more counts support this clonotype. The chain is built from TRBV6-1 and TRBJ2-1; TRBD2 matches 8 bases. CDR1 and CDR2 from the germline V gene are MNHNS and SASEGT. With V trimmed by 5 bases and J by 7 bases, 13 bases remained unmatched. This CDR3 has 16 residues. Here the CDR3 reads CASSLTGTSQPNEQFF. In nucleotides, the CDR3 is TGTGCCAGCAGTCTAACCGGGACTAGTCAGCCAAATGAGCAGTTCTTC.

J is TRBJ2-3 and V is TRBV5-4; TRBD2 might be the D (5 bases). Germline values: CDR1 SGHNT, CDR2 YYREEE (reference sequence). V lost 2 bases to trimming and J lost 2 bases, with 15 bases between them. The CDR3 has 16 residues. The CDR3 is CASSFPGRGTTDTQYF. In DNA form, the CDR3 reads TGTGCCAGCAGCTTCCCGGGCCGGGGAACCACAGATACGCAGTATTTT. Filled out from reference TRBV5-4 and TRBJ2-3, the complete variable domain reads ETGVTQSPTHLIKTRGQQVTLRCSSQSGHNTVSWYQQALGQGPQFIFQYYREEENGRGNFPPRFSGLQFPNYSSELNVNALELDDSALYLCASSFPGRGTTDTQYFGPGTRLTVL.

The genes are TRBV14 and TRBJ2-7; tentative D call: TRBD2 (7 bases). The CDR3 is 15 amino acids. Between the trimmed V and J ends, which lost 4 bases and 6 bases, there was a span of 19 bases. The germline V gene has CDR1 SGHDN and CDR2 FVKESK. The CDR3 reads CASSLIGTGGPEQYF. Here the CDR3 DNA reads TGTGCCAGCAGCCTTATTGGGACCGGGGGGCCCGAGCAGTACTTC.

Judged by abundance, this clonotype is medium-sized. The gene calls are TRBV20-1 and TRBJ1-2; 8 nucleotides match TRBD1. V shed 0 bases, J shed 7 bases, and the junction held 4 bases outside the gene matches. Per germline, CDR1 DFQATT and CDR2 SNEGSKA (reference sequence). The CDR3 has 13 residues. The CDR3 is CSARDSRGLGYTF. The CDR3 DNA reads TGCAGTGCTAGAGATAGCAGGGGGCTTGGCTACACCTTC.

Ten or more counts support this clonotype. J is TRBJ2-7 and V is TRBV20-1, with 9 bases aligning to TRBD2. The junction had 12 bases not matched to a gene; V was cut back by 2 bases and J by 4 bases. CDR3 length: 16 amino acids. Looked up from germline, CDR1 is DFQATT and CDR2 is SNEGSKA (reference sequence). For the CDR3, the DNA is TGCAGTGCTAGATCTGATATAGCGGGAGCGTCGTACGAGCAGTACTTC. Its protein is CSARSDIAGASYEQYF.

The CDR3 loop reads CASSGLRLGGNTIYF. The CDR3 nucleotides read TGTGCCAGCAGCGGTCTCCGACTGGGCGGAAACACCATATATTTT. The chain has TRBV7-8 and TRBJ1-3; D gene unclear. Per germline, CDR1 SGHVS and CDR2 FQNEAQ. Trimming took 5 bases from V and 4 from J, leaving 15 bases between them. This CDR3 comprises 15 residues.

This clonotype has at least ten counts. The CDR3 bases are TGTGCCAGCAGCGCCGACAGGGGCACTGAAGCTTTCTTT. It is translated as CASSADRGTEAFF. The V and J genes are TRBV11-1 and TRBJ1-1; 8 nucleotides line up with TRBD1. The CDR3 is made up of 13 amino acids. With V trimmed by 5 bases and J by 4 bases, 3 bases remained unmatched. Germline V lookup: CDR1 SGHAT, CDR2 FQDESV (reference sequence).

This chain connects TRBV20-1 to TRBJ2-1, with 8 bases fitting TRBD2. This CDR3 contains 14 residues. Trimming cost V 6 bases and J 0 bases; bases outside gene matches: 4. The germline V gene encodes CDR1 DFQATT and CDR2 SNEGSKA (reference sequence). For the CDR3, the DNA is TGCAGTGCGTCCGGGACTAGCTCCTACAATGAGCAGTTCTTC. Protein: CSASGTSSYNEQFF.

This clonotype appeared many times. The chain carries TRBV4-1 and TRBJ2-3; TRBD2 matches at 12 bases. Trimming took 3 bases from V and 4 from J; bases not matched to a gene: 5. The germline V gene has CDR1 MGHRA and CDR2 YSYEKL. This CDR3 has 16 amino acids. The CDR3 here is CASSQPGLAGADTQYF. The CDR3, as DNA: TGCGCCAGCAGCCAGCCGGGACTAGCGGGCGCAGATACGCAGTATTTT.

This clonotype was counted a few times. The chain joins TRBV30 to TRBJ2-2; a weak D match, TRBD2 (6 bases). Per germline, CDR1 GTSNPN and CDR2 SVGIG (reference sequence). The CDR3 is 14 residues long. V dropped 2 bases and J dropped 1 base, with 8 bases sitting between them. The CDR3 DNA is TGTGCCTGGAGTCCGGGGGTGAACACCGGGGAGCTGTTTTTT. Protein: CAWSPGVNTGELFF.

This clonotype has ten or more counts. V is TRBV5-6 and J is TRBJ2-1, with TRBD2 identical over 7 bases. Germline trimming cut 0 bases from V and 5 bases from J; bases unmatched to any gene: 5. This CDR3 region has 15 residues. Per germline, CDR1 SGHDT and CDR2 YYEEEE. CDR3 sequence: CASSLGVAGDNEQFF. The DNA for the CDR3 is TGTGCCAGCAGCTTGGGCGTGGCGGGGGACAATGAGCAGTTCTTC.

V usage is TRBV5-1 and J usage is TRBJ2-3; D is perhaps TRBD2 (7 bases). This CDR3 is 16 amino acids long. Germline CDR1 SGHRS, CDR2 YFSETQ. Trimming shortened V by 2 bases and J by 2 bases, and 15 bases separated the two germline ends. CDR3 DNA: TGCGCCAGCAGCTTAGGGGGGGCCTTGAACACAGATACGCAGTATTTT. It is translated as CASSLGGALNTDTQYF.

The sample holds a few counts of this clonotype. V and J are TRBV7-9 and TRBJ1-2, with a weak D call TRBD1 (5 bases). The germline CDR1 and CDR2 sequences are SEHNR and FQNEAQ (reference sequence). The CDR3 has 14 residues. V gave up 4 bases and J gave up 5 bases, with 14 bases separating them. The CDR3 nucleotides are TGTGCCAGCAGCTCTCAGGGAATCGAGTATGGCTACACCTTC. Protein product: CASSSQGIEYGYTF. The variable domain in full, with the rest retrieved from reference TRBV7-9 and TRBJ1-2, is DTGVSQNPRHKITKRGQNVTFRCDPISEHNRLYWYRQTLGQGPEFLTYFQNEAQLEKSRLLSDRFSAERPKGSFSTLEIQRTEQGDSAMYLCASSSQGIEYGYTFGSGTRLTVV.

This clonotype was detected ten times or more. The J gene is TRBJ2-6, the V gene TRBV5-4; D might be TRBD1 (6 bases). V lost 4 bases and J lost 3, with 11 bases in between. CDR1 SGHNT and CDR2 YYREEE come from the germline V gene (reference sequence). The CDR3 extends over 15 amino acids. CDR3 loop: CASSTTGFGANVLTF. For the CDR3, the DNA is TGTGCCAGCAGCACCACAGGGTTTGGGGCCAACGTCCTGACTTTC.

The V call is TRBV10-2, the J call TRBJ1-2; 10 bases align to TRBD1. V trimming: 8 bases; J trimming: 4 bases; junction bases outside the gene matches: 4. Germline values: CDR1 WSHSY, CDR2 SAAADI. This CDR3 spans 13 amino acids. CDR3 bases: TGCGCCAGCGGGACAGGGGAGATCTATGGCTACACCTTC. The encoded protein is CASGTGEIYGYTF.

Ten or more counts support this clonotype. This sequence joins TRBV28 and TRBJ1-5, with D perhaps TRBD1 (5 bases). CDR3 length: 16 residues. From germline, CDR1 is MDHEN and CDR2 SYDVKM. V was pared by 3 bases and J by 7 bases, with 19 bases between. The CDR3 DNA follows: TGTGCCAGCAGTTTCCCCCGCAGGGAACCGAGGCAGCCCCAGCATTTT. Protein sequence: CASSFPRREPRQPQHF.

This chain uses TRBV2 with TRBJ2-5; 12 bases fit TRBD2. Trimming at V came to 6 bases and at J to 1 base, leaving 3 bases not matched to a gene. Germline CDR1 SNHLY, CDR2 FYNNEI. The CDR3 is 15 amino acids. This CDR3 is CASRATSGGQETQYF. The CDR3 region has the DNA TGTGCCAGCAGAGCGACTAGCGGGGGCCAAGAGACCCAGTACTTC.

J is TRBJ1-2 and V is TRBV12-3 or TRBV12-4; 7 nucleotides align to TRBD1. The length of the CDR3 is 14 residues. V lost 5 bases to trimming and J lost 4 bases; unmatched junction nucleotides: 7. CDR3 region: CASSPGTDPYGYTF. The CDR3 DNA reads TGTGCCAGCAGTCCCGGGACAGACCCCTATGGCTACACCTTC.

This chain connects TRBV6-1 to TRBJ1-1, with TRBD1 identical over 7 bases. The length of the CDR3 is 14 residues. Germline loops: CDR1 MNHNS, CDR2 SASEGT. The J segment lost 5 bases and the V segment lost 7 bases, leaving 10 bases of the junction unmatched. This CDR3 reads CASTKYRGETEAFF. CDR3 sequence (DNA): TGTGCCAGCACCAAGTACAGGGGTGAGACTGAAGCTTTCTTT.

As for this clonotype: A read error may explain this, as a much larger clone is one base away. CDR3 region: CASSASGKGGGYTF. The CDR3 DNA reads as TGTGCCAGCAGCGCGTCAGGGAAAGGGGGTGGCTACACCTTC. This chain connects TRBV12-3 or TRBV12-4 to TRBJ1-2, with D tentatively TRBD1 (6 bases). Trimming pared 6 bases from V and 7 bases from J, leaving 18 bases between. CDR3 size: 14 residues.

This clonotype showed up many times. The chain recombines TRBV5-1 with TRBJ2-3; D unresolved. Trimming removed 1 base at V and 2 bases at J, with 8 bases between. Germline V CDR1 and CDR2: SGHRS, YFSETQ. The CDR3 sequence is 14 residues long. Here the CDR3 reads CASSLLQTTDTQYF. As DNA, the CDR3 is TGCGCCAGCAGCTTGCTACAGACCACAGATACGCAGTATTTT.

This clonotype was detected many times. The chain is built from TRBV5-1 and TRBJ2-1; 8 bases are a match to TRBD2. Germline CDR1 SGHRS, CDR2 YFSETQ. J was trimmed by 8 bases and V by 7 bases; bases with no gene match: 14. The CDR3 has 15 amino acids. The CDR3 is CASGNGGAQMDEQFF. The CDR3 DNA follows: TGCGCCAGCGGAAACGGGGGGGCGCAAATGGATGAGCAGTTCTTC.

This clonotype was observed many times. The chain has TRBV11-2 and TRBJ2-2; 10 nucleotides match TRBD2. Unmatched junction bases numbered 8, after V lost 8 bases and J lost 2 bases. Germline V gene lookup returns CDR1 SGHAT and CDR2 FQNNGV. The CDR3 has 16 residues. This chain's CDR3 is CASVPLAGGNTGELFF. CDR3 in DNA: TGTGCCAGCGTCCCTTTAGCGGGAGGAAACACCGGGGAGCTGTTTTTT.

This clonotype was detected only a few times. The rearrangement links TRBV20-1 to TRBJ2-1; either TRBD1 or TRBD2 may fit D (5 bases each). The CDR3 is 14 residues long. V was clipped by 6 bases and J by 5 bases, with 17 bases between them. Germline lookup yields CDR1 DFQATT and CDR2 SNEGSKA (reference sequence). CDR3 sequence (DNA): TGCAGTGCCCTCGTCCCGGGACGGGACAATGAGCAGTTCTTC. Residues: CSALVPGRDNEQFF.

This clonotype was detected many times. V gene TRBV12-3 or TRBV12-4 combines with J gene TRBJ1-2; a possible D gene is TRBD1 (5 bases). The CDR3 is 15 amino acids. The V gene lost 5 bases and the J gene lost 0 bases, with 13 bases spanning the gap. The DNA for the CDR3 is TGTGCCAGCAGTCCTAGGGGAGGAGCTAACTATGGCTACACCTTC. Translation: CASSPRGGANYGYTF.